One sample yielded the 23 T cell receptor beta chains listed below, sequenced in a study of T cell clonality in common variable immunodeficiency. Libraries were prepared by immunoSEQ multiplex PCR; TCRdb keeps only in-frame clonotypes and omits some of them. The sample contains approximately 57,000 clones, none of them singletons. Sequencing was done on a sample of peripheral blood mononuclear cells. Every receptor here comes from a person aged 18 to 69 in good health.

This clone was seen repeatedly, ten times or more. The read is 3 residues too short to cover the CDR3 end, so that end is filled in from the germline J gene. This chain joins TRBV5-4 and TRBJ1-1, with unresolved D. Trimming cost V 2 bases and J 1 base, with 6 bases left between them. Germline V gene data show CDR1 as SGHNT and CDR2 as YYREEE (reference sequence). The CDR3 length is 13 residues. The CDR3 protein is CASSFQENTEAFF. The sequenced CDR3 bases are TGTGCCAGCAGCTTTCAGGAGAACACTGAA.

This clone was counted at least ten times. The read ends 3 residues before the CDR3 terminus; that terminus is restored from the germline J gene. The chain carries TRBV19 and TRBJ1-1; D might be TRBD1 (5 bases). Trimming removed 5 bases from V and 5 bases from J, with 15 bases in between. The CDR3 loop spans 14 amino acids. Germline V gene sequence: CDR1 LNHDA, CDR2 SQIVND (reference sequence). This CDR3 is CASSSTPEGTEAFF. The CDR3 bases that were read are TGTGCCAGTAGTTCTACCCCGGAGGGGACTGAA.

This clone was seen a handful of times. The read falls 3 residues short of the CDR3 end, and the missing part is taken from the germline J gene. J is TRBJ1-5 and V is TRBV2; 9 bases align to TRBD1. The CDR3 length is 13 residues. The germline gives CDR1 SNHLY, CDR2 FYNNEI. Trimming cost V 11 bases and J 5 bases; bases outside gene matches: 7. The CDR3 bases that were read are TGTGCCGGCAACCGGGACAGGGATCAGCCC. Amino acid sequence: CAGNRDRDQP. The entire CDR3 protein reads CAGNRDRDQPQHF.

This clone was detected many times. Read sequence stops 3 residues before the CDR3 end, and the germline J gene provides the missing end. The chain links TRBV6-2 or TRBV6-3 to TRBJ2-5, with 12 bases lining up with TRBD2. The CDR3 runs to 15 residues. Per the germline V gene, CDR1 is MNHEY and CDR2 is SVGEGT. The junction had 5 bases not matched to a gene; V was cut back by 4 bases and J by 5 bases. The sequenced part of the CDR3 DNA is TGTGCCAGCAGTTGGACTAGCGGGGTCAGGGAGACC. It codes for CASSWTSGVRET. The CDR3 reads in full as CASSWTSGVRETQYF.

This clone was observed many times. CDR3 bases read: TGCAGTGCTAATTTGCTCCGGGTAGGTCACGAG. This gives the protein CSANLLRVGHE. The whole CDR3 reads CSANLLRVGHEQYF. The chain couples TRBV20-1 to TRBJ2-7; the D is unclear. Read coverage stops 3 residues before the CDR3 terminus; the germline J gene supplies the remainder. Per germline, CDR1 DFQATT and CDR2 SNEGSKA (reference sequence). This CDR3 is 14 amino acids long. With 4 bases removed from V and 5 bases from J, the gap between germline ends came to 18 bases.

At least ten counts were recorded for this clone. An end of the junction does not agree with germline; a read error may underlie this. The read falls 3 residues short of the CDR3 end, and the missing part is taken from the germline J gene. The V call is TRBV4-2, the J call TRBJ2-2; D assignment may be TRBD1 or TRBD2 (5 bases each). The germline CDR1 and CDR2 sequences are LGHNA and YNFKEQ. The CDR3 length is 15 residues. CDR3: CASSQRGAVTGELFF. CDR3 DNA, as far as it was read: TGCGCCAGCAGCCAGAGAGGGGCCGTCACCGGGGAG.

Many counts were recorded for this clone. The missing CDR3 end, 3 residues past where the read stops, is filled in from the germline J gene. The chain uses TRBV18 and TRBJ2-3, with D possibly being TRBD2 (6 bases). In germline, CDR1 is KGHSH, CDR2 LQKENI. V lost 6 bases and J lost 0, with 16 bases in between. This CDR3 contains 16 residues. CDR3: CASSSLARPSTDTQYF. The part of the CDR3 DNA that was read is TGTGCCAGCTCTTCACTAGCACGCCCTAGCACAGATACG. The whole variable domain, filled in from reference TRBV18 and TRBJ2-3, reads NAGVMQNPRHLVRRRGQEARLRCSPMKGHSHVYWYRQLPEEGLKFMVYLQKENIIDESGMPKERFSAEFPKEGPSILRIQQVVRGDSAAYFCASSSLARPSTDTQYFGPGTRLTVL.

This clone was seen ten or more times. The observed sequence ends 3 residues before the CDR3 terminus, with the missing tail filled in from the germline J gene. This rearrangement joins TRBV20-1 to TRBJ2-2, with D possibly TRBD2 on 7 matching bases. Per the germline V gene, CDR1 is DFQATT and CDR2 is SNEGSKA (reference sequence). V shed 0 bases and J shed 2 bases, with 10 bases lying between them. The CDR3 covers 15 residues. The sequenced part of the CDR3 DNA is TGCAGTGCTAGAGATCCGGGGGGCAACACCGGGGAG. Translating gives CSARDPGGNTGE. The CDR3 as a whole reads CSARDPGGNTGELFF.

Concerning this clone: The read halts 3 residues ahead of the CDR3 end, with the missing end drawn from the germline J gene. The chain carries TRBV7-9 and TRBJ1-1; D is unresolved. The CDR3 is made up of 13 amino acids. Germline values: CDR1 SEHNR, CDR2 FQNEAQ (reference sequence). Trimming removed 1 base at V and 1 base at J, with 4 bases between. The covered CDR3 bases are TGTGCCAGCAGCTTAGGACAGAACACTGAA. This gives the protein CASSLGQNTE. In full, the CDR3 reads CASSLGQNTEAFF.

This clone has ten or more counts. The read halts 3 residues ahead of the CDR3 end, with the missing end drawn from the germline J gene. The gene calls are TRBV7-2 and TRBJ2-7; D is unresolved. The germline V gene has CDR1 SGHTA and CDR2 FQGNSA. The CDR3 runs 13 residues. Trimming removed 1 base at V and 1 base at J, with 5 bases between. The sequenced part of the CDR3 DNA is TGTGCCAGCAGCTTAGAGGTGTCCTACGAG. Protein product: CASSLEVSYE. The CDR3 in its entirety is CASSLEVSYEQYF.

This clone was recorded at least ten times. The sequence runs out 3 residues before the end of the CDR3; the remainder is reconstructed from the germline J gene. The chain joins TRBV2 to TRBJ2-6; TRBD1 aligns across 9 bases. V dropped 5 bases and J dropped 3; count of bases not matched to a gene: 8. There are 17 residues in the CDR3. Germline assignment: CDR1 SNHLY and CDR2 FYNNEI. The sequenced part of the CDR3 DNA is TGTGCCAGCAGTCCGGGACAGGGATCACGTGGGGCCAACGTC. Its translation is CASSPGQGSRGANV. The whole CDR3 region reads CASSPGQGSRGANVLTF.

This clone was recorded many times. The read ends 3 residues early relative to the CDR3; the germline J gene fills the gap. The genes are TRBV7-9 and TRBJ1-3, with D possibly TRBD1 on 5 matching bases. The CDR3 length is 14 residues. Germline V CDR1 and CDR2: SEHNR, FQNEAQ (reference sequence). V was clipped by 5 bases and J by 4 bases, with 12 bases between them. Partial CDR3 DNA: TGTGCCAGCAGCGCCCAGGGATCAGGAAACACC. Translating gives CASSAQGSGNT. The full CDR3 protein reads CASSAQGSGNTIYF. The variable domain in full, with the rest retrieved from reference TRBV7-9 and TRBJ1-3, is DTGVSQNPRHKITKRGQNVTFRCDPISEHNRLYWYRQTLGQGPEFLTYFQNEAQLEKSRLLSDRFSAERPKGSFSTLEIQRTEQGDSAMYLCASSAQGSGNTIYFGEGSWLTVV.

This clone was seen at least ten times. The sequence runs out 3 residues before the end of the CDR3; the remainder is reconstructed from the germline J gene. This specimen includes other DNA sequences encoding the same CDR3. The rearrangement links TRBV7-8 to TRBJ1-4; D remains ambiguous. From germline, CDR1 is SGHVS and CDR2 FQNEAQ. The length of the CDR3 is 16 residues. The CDR3 DNA, read in part, is TGTGCCAGCAGCTCCCGGGGATGGAGCTTGGGCGGGGAA. Translating gives CASSSRGWSLGGE. In full, the CDR3 reads CASSSRGWSLGGELFF.

This clone was found many times. The read is 3 residues too short to cover the CDR3 end, so that end is filled in from the germline J gene. The chain uses TRBV19 and TRBJ1-4; 7 nucleotides align to TRBD1. The CDR3 consists of 16 residues. V shed 1 base and J 2 bases; nucleotides not matched to a gene: 4. Germline V lookup: CDR1 LNHDA, CDR2 SQIVND (reference sequence). The sequenced CDR3 bases are TGTGCCAGTAGTATAGTAGGGACAGAGACTAATGAAAAA. This codes for CASSIVGTETNEK. The CDR3 as a whole reads CASSIVGTETNEKLFF.

Of note for this clone: Sequencing ends 3 residues short of the CDR3 end; the germline J gene provides the rest. The chain combines TRBV18 with TRBJ1-5, with D possibly TRBD1 on 6 matching bases. There are 17 residues in the CDR3. Germline CDR1 and CDR2: KGHSH and LQKENI. CDR3 DNA, as far as it was read: TGTGCCAGCTCACCAGTGTTAGGCAACTCCCGGACAGATCCC. Translation gives CASSPVLGNSRTDP. The entire CDR3 reads CASSPVLGNSRTDPQHF.

About this clone itself: The read is 3 residues too short to cover the CDR3 end, so that end is filled in from the germline J gene. This rearrangement joins TRBV6-1 to TRBJ2-4, with D possibly TRBD2 on 6 matching bases. CDR1 is MNHNS and CDR2 is SASEGT in the germline V gene. The CDR3 is made up of 13 amino acids. CDR3 sequence reads: CASSEGGNYGQYF. CDR3 bases read: TGTGCCAGCAGTGAGGGGGGAAACTATGGT.

This clone occurred a few times. The DNA ends 3 residues before the CDR3 does, and the rest of the CDR3 is filled in from the germline J gene. The chain is built from TRBV19 and TRBJ1-2, with unresolved D. Looked up from germline, CDR1 is LNHDA and CDR2 is SQIVND (reference sequence). The CDR3 is 16 amino acids. The sequenced CDR3 bases are TGTGCCAGTAGTATACGAGCGGGAGCCTTCTACAATGAC. It encodes CASSIRAGAFYND. The full CDR3 protein is CASSIRAGAFYNDYTF.

In its sample, this clone was seen a few times. The read falls 3 residues short of the CDR3 end, and the missing part is taken from the germline J gene. The chain employs TRBV7-9 and TRBJ2-4; tentative D call: TRBD1 (6 bases). CDR3 length equals 13 residues. In germline, CDR1 is SEHNR, CDR2 FQNEAQ (reference sequence). CDR3 sequence: CASSFPGVYGQYF. The sequenced CDR3 bases are TGTGCCAGCAGCTTCCCAGGGGTCTATGGT.

Concerning this clone itself: Read coverage stops 3 residues before the CDR3 terminus; the germline J gene supplies the remainder. The chain has TRBV7-9 and TRBJ2-5; a weak D match, TRBD1 (6 bases). The V end lost 1 base, the J end lost 3 bases, and 12 bases lay between the germline ends. Germline CDR1 is SEHNR and CDR2 is FQNEAQ (reference sequence). The CDR3 has 15 residues. This chain's CDR3 is CASSLVGQGEETQYF. The part of the CDR3 DNA that was read is TGTGCCAGCAGCTTAGTGGGACAAGGGGAAGAGACC.

This clone was counted at least ten times. The observed sequence ends 3 residues before the CDR3 terminus, with the missing tail filled in from the germline J gene. The V call is TRBV7-2, the J call TRBJ1-6, with unresolved D. CDR3 length: 15 residues. Trimming stripped 3 bases from V and 7 bases from J, with 13 bases between. Germline V gene lookup returns CDR1 SGHTA and CDR2 FQGNSA. The DNA read from the CDR3 is TGTGCCAGCAGCTTTCAGACTTTCATAAATTCACCC. Protein product: CASSFQTFINSP. The entire CDR3 protein is CASSFQTFINSPLHF.

This clone was counted ten times or more. The missing CDR3 end, 3 residues past where the read stops, is filled in from the germline J gene. The chain joins TRBV15 to TRBJ2-1; D is perhaps TRBD1 (6 bases). Trimming took off 5 bases at V and 2 bases at J, with 10 bases between the two ends. Germline V gives CDR1 LNHNV, CDR2 YYDKDF (reference sequence). This CDR3 contains 14 residues. The sequenced part of the CDR3 DNA is TGTGCCACCAGCCTCGGACAGACCTACAATGAG. It translates to CATSLGQTYNE. In full, the CDR3 reads CATSLGQTYNEQFF.

This clone was counted ten times or more. The read finishes 3 residues shy of the CDR3 end, and the germline J gene is used to complete it. V usage is TRBV7-3 and J usage is TRBJ2-7; 9 bases map to TRBD1. V shed 3 bases, J shed 3 bases, and the junction held 3 bases outside the gene matches. The CDR3 is 14 residues long. Germline V lookup: CDR1 SGHTA, CDR2 FQGTGA. The CDR3 region is CASSLGTGSYEQYF. CDR3 bases read: TGTGCCAGCAGCTTGGGGACAGGGAGCTACGAG. The variable domain in full, with the rest retrieved from reference TRBV7-3 and TRBJ2-7, is GAGVSQTPSNKVTEKGKYVELRCDPISGHTALYWYRQSLGQGPEFLIYFQGTGAADDSGLPNDRFFAVRPEGSVSTLKIQRTERGDSAVYLCASSLGTGSYEQYFGPGTRLTVT.

The sample holds many counts of this clone. The junction differs from germline at one of its ends, possibly a read error. The CDR3 extends 3 residues past the end of the read, so its final part is completed from the germline J gene. The chain carries TRBV10-3 and TRBJ2-1; weak D call: TRBD2 (6 bases). This CDR3 has 14 residues. CDR1 and CDR2 (germline): ENHRY, SYGVKD. Partial CDR3 DNA: TGTGCCATAGCAAGCGGGCCCTCCAACAATGAG. This gives the protein CAIASGPSNNE. The CDR3, in full, reads CAIASGPSNNEQFF.